This T cell receptor beta chain was identified in a study of breast tumors, draining lymph nodes, adjacent tissues. The lymph nodes were axillary draining lymph nodes from breast cancer patients. Turning to this clonotype: Its antigen is currently unknown.

Study outcomes and limitations: Luminal-like breast cancer showed significantly greater tumor-nontumor repertoire similarity than basal-like breast cancer did. That most tumor T cells come from lymph nodes remained unproven. Most tumor T cells seemingly derive from lymph node, then expand in tumor. Compared with lymph nodes, tumors were less diverse; compared with nontumor tissue, more.

TCRdb used MiXCR to reprocess the multiplex PCR reads, holding one entry per CDR3 protein. There are around 300,000 distinct CDR3 sequences in the sample; around 31% occur only once, and about 1% lies in the top ten. The source material was axillary lymph node tissue. The receptor was derived from a female donor with breast cancer. Some clones in this sample may be carry-over from other donors' samples.

The CDR3 nucleotides read TGCGCCAGCAGCCCAAGGAGCAGGGGTAACTATGGCTACACCTTC. Translating it yields CASSPRSRGNYGYTF. This chain links TRBV4-3 with TRBJ1-2; D is perhaps TRBD1 (6 bases). The CDR3 is made up of 15 amino acids. CDR1 and CDR2 from the germline V gene are LGHNA and YSLEER. The ends were cut back, 4 bases at V and 1 base at J, with 13 bases in the middle.